The rows below give T cell receptor beta chains drawn from one sample of a study of identical twins. Via MiXCR, TCRdb re-called the 5' RACE reads, giving one row per CDR3 protein. The sample carries around 670,000 distinct CDR3 sequences, 6% to 6.5% recorded once. The sequencing sample was made of naive T cells sorted from blood. Receptors originate from a young man in good health. CDR3s include the opening cysteine and the closing phenylalanine or tryptophan. The D gene is left open where the match is weak. Clone size is stated in some rows and not others, as once, few, many or a class when expanded.

length: 16
J: TRBJ2-4
size: many
V: TRBV27
D: TRBD2
DNA: TGTGCCAGCTCTAAGTGGGGGAGGGGTTTCACTGACATTCAGTACTTC
CDR3: CASSKWGRGFTDIQYF

length: 14
J: TRBJ1-1
size: many
V: TRBV7-2
D: -
DNA: TGTGCCAGCAGCTATAGCAGGGGTAGGACTGAAGCTTTCTTT
CDR3: CASSYSRGRTEAFF

length: 17
J: TRBJ2-1
size: few
V: TRBV12-3/TRBV12-4
D: TRBD2
DNA: TGTGCCAGCAGTCCGCCTGGGGGGGGACCTTCCTACAATGAGCAGTTCTTC
CDR3: CASSPPGGGPSYNEQFF

length: 15
J: TRBJ2-3
size: few
V: TRBV12-3/TRBV12-4
D: -
DNA: TGTGCCAGCAGTTTAACACCGTTCGCCACAGATACGCAGTATTTT
CDR3: CASSLTPFATDTQYF

length: 16
J: TRBJ2-7
size: many
V: TRBV20-1
D: TRBD2
DNA: TGCAGTGCTAGAAACCCCTTAGCGGGAGATCTCTACGAGCAGTACTTC
CDR3: CSARNPLAGDLYEQYF

length: 16
J: TRBJ2-1
size: -
V: TRBV5-6
D: -
DNA: TGTGCCAGCAGCTTGTCCGGGAGAGGGTCCTACAATGAGCAGTTCTTC
CDR3: CASSLSGRGSYNEQFF

length: 14
J: TRBJ2-5
size: few
V: TRBV20-1
D: -
DNA: TGCAGTGCTAGAGAGCAAGGGAGGAGAGAGACCCAGTACTTC
CDR3: CSAREQGRRETQYF

length: 12
J: TRBJ2-1
size: -
V: TRBV30
D: -
DNA: TGTGCCTGGAGTGCCAGCTACAATGAGCAGTTCTTC
CDR3: CAWSASYNEQFF

length: 20
J: TRBJ2-1
size: many
V: TRBV11-2
D: TRBD2
DNA: TGTGCCAGCAGCTTAAGTCGCGTGGAGCTAGCGGGAGAGGGGAAGAATGAGCAGTTCTTC
CDR3: CASSLSRVELAGEGKNEQFF

length: 14
J: TRBJ2-1
size: many
V: TRBV5-1
D: TRBD1
DNA: TGCGCCAGCAGCTTTAGGACAGGGAACAATGAGCAGTTCTTC
CDR3: CASSFRTGNNEQFF

length: 15
J: TRBJ2-4
size: many
V: TRBV27
D: -
DNA: TGTGCCAGAGGGACTTTCAGAATAGCCAAAAACATTCAGTACTTC
CDR3: CARGTFRIAKNIQYF

length: 16
J: TRBJ2-3
size: -
V: TRBV11-3
D: TRBD1
DNA: TGTGCCAGCAGCGCCCGGGACAGGGGCCAAACAGATACGCAGTATTTT
CDR3: CASSARDRGQTDTQYF

length: 12
J: TRBJ1-1
size: many
V: TRBV15
D: -
DNA: TGTGCCACCAGCAGAGTTGAGAGGATACCTTTCTTT
CDR3: CATSRVERIPFF

length: 16
J: TRBJ2-3
size: few
V: TRBV11-2
D: TRBD2
DNA: TGTGCCAGCAGCTTATGGGTGAGCGGGAGTACAGATACGCAGTATTTT
CDR3: CASSLWVSGSTDTQYF

length: 13
J: TRBJ2-3
size: many
V: TRBV7-8
D: TRBD1
DNA: TGTGCCGGATCAGGGGGCCGCACAGATACGCAGTATTTT
CDR3: CAGSGGRTDTQYF

length: 15
J: TRBJ1-2
size: many
V: TRBV6-2/TRBV6-3
D: TRBD1
DNA: TGTGCCAGCAGTTACGGGACAGGGACGCACTATGGCTACACCTTC
CDR3: CASSYGTGTHYGYTF

length: 15
J: TRBJ2-7
size: many
V: TRBV5-1
D: -
DNA: TGCGCCAGCAGCTTGGGGGCGGGAAGCTCCTACGAGCAGTACTTC
CDR3: CASSLGAGSSYEQYF

length: 14
J: TRBJ2-7
size: many
V: TRBV6-2/TRBV6-3
D: -
DNA: TGTGCCAGCAGTTACCCAGACAGTTCCTACGAGCAGTACTTC
CDR3: CASSYPDSSYEQYF

length: 14
J: TRBJ2-3
size: few
V: TRBV9
D: -
DNA: TGTGCCAGCAGCGAGGGCCCGCGCACAGATACGCAGTATTTT
CDR3: CASSEGPRTDTQYF

length: 15
J: TRBJ1-4
size: few
V: TRBV7-9
D: TRBD1
DNA: TGTGCCAGCAGCCCTTTACAGGGGATCAATGAAAAACTGTTTTTT
CDR3: CASSPLQGINEKLFF

length: 13
J: TRBJ2-5
size: many
V: TRBV6-1
D: -
DNA: TGTGCCAGCAGTATCTACGGAAAGGAGACCCAGTACTTC
CDR3: CASSIYGKETQYF

length: 19
J: TRBJ2-1
size: -
V: TRBV5-1
D: TRBD2
DNA: TGCGCCAGCAGCTCAATACGGACTAGCGGGAGTCACGAGCCGAATGAGCAGTTCTTC
CDR3: CASSSIRTSGSHEPNEQFF

length: 15
J: TRBJ2-3
size: many
V: TRBV6-1
D: TRBD2
DNA: TGTGCCAGCAGTCCCACGGGAGGACGCACAGATACGCAGTATTTT
CDR3: CASSPTGGRTDTQYF

length: 17
J: TRBJ2-1
size: -
V: TRBV3-1
D: -
DNA: TGTGCCAGCAGCCAAGATGCCTTAGGGTGGAGCGACAATGAGCAGTTCTTC
CDR3: CASSQDALGWSDNEQFF

length: 15
J: TRBJ2-7
size: few
V: TRBV7-9
D: TRBD1
DNA: TGTGCCAGCAGCACCAGGGACAGGGGGTCAGACGAGCAGTACTTC
CDR3: CASSTRDRGSDEQYF

length: 15
J: TRBJ2-5
size: many
V: TRBV24-1
D: TRBD1
DNA: TGTGCCACCAGTGACGCTACAGGGGTTCAAGAGACCCAGTACTTC
CDR3: CATSDATGVQETQYF

length: 16
J: TRBJ2-1
size: -
V: TRBV4-1
D: -
DNA: TGCGCCAGCGAACCCACCGTGGCCGGGAGAGGTAATGAGCAGTTCTTC
CDR3: CASEPTVAGRGNEQFF

length: 16
J: TRBJ2-3
size: many
V: TRBV15
D: TRBD2
DNA: TGTGCCACCAGCAGAGCGGGACTAGCAGACACAGATACGCAGTATTTT
CDR3: CATSRAGLADTDTQYF

length: 15
J: TRBJ1-5
size: few
V: TRBV12-3/TRBV12-4
D: -
DNA: TGTGCCAGCAGCCCAGCTACCGATAGCAATCAGCCCCAGCATTTT
CDR3: CASSPATDSNQPQHF